This TCR beta chain was found in a study of neoadjuvant anti-PD-1 for oral cavity cancer. Overall study: Patients without progression received a fourth nivolumab dose around day 43, then surgical resection on days 50-56. Findings of the study overall: Expansion of preexisting intratumoral clones was suggested to aid response. Only a few patients per response group were TCR-analyzed; validation needed.

With regard to this clone: No antigen is known for it.

Indicated time point: after neoadjuvant nivolumab, at surgical resection. The CDR3 has 16 amino acids. Deletions cut 0 bases from V and 5 bases from J, with 16 bases between. The V gene's germline CDR1 is LNHNV and CDR2 YYDKDF (reference sequence). Tumor libraries mostly used about 5.1 ug genomic DNA, two replicates each. Assay used: immunoSEQ multiplex PCR; TCRdb lists only in-frame clones, some missing. This table holds around 24,000 clones, more than 20% found once. V gene TRBV15 combines with J gene TRBJ1-2; no definite D call. This TCR derives from a person aged 40 to 85 with oral cavity squamous cell carcinoma. The sample here was tumor tissue, taken after nivolumab (anti-PD-1) treatment. CDR3 in DNA: TGTGCCACCAGCAGAGACAGAACCATCACTATTTATGGCTACACCTTC. It specifies CATSRDRTITIYGYTF.